This entry features one T cell receptor beta chain sequence. The data belong to a study of blood T cell repertoires in COVID-19. In the study overall: Sites across the United States, Italy and Spain contributed samples from acute and convalescent COVID-19.

This CDR3 region has 16 residues. Trimming cost V 2 bases and J 4 bases; bases outside gene matches: 10. From germline, CDR1 is MNHEY and CDR2 SVGEGT. As originally analysed: Amplification of reference gene primers was used by the study to estimate nucleated cell counts. Clones were read by immunoSEQ multiplex PCR, and TCRdb kept only the in-frame ones, dropping some. D and trimming were read from the DNA, whereas the V and J calls and clone size are those reported in that table. In the table there are about 120,000 clones, over 80% of which are singletons. The chain carries TRBV6-2 or TRBV6-3 and TRBJ2-7; TRBD1 aligns across 8 bases. The clonotype comes from a man aged 25 to 45 with acute or convalescent COVID-19. The sequenced sample consisted of peripheral blood. The CDR3 protein is CASSYALGQGAYEQYF. CDR3 bases: TGTGCCAGCAGTTACGCTCTCGGGCAGGGGGCATACGAGCAGTACTTC.